These 15 T cell receptor beta chains were all obtained from the same sample, sequenced in a study of T cell clonality in common variable immunodeficiency. Only in-frame clones appear in the TCRdb table, and some are missing; sequencing was by immunoSEQ multiplex PCR. Observed in the sample are about 81,000 clones, none of them singletons. The sequenced sample was peripheral blood mononuclear cells. These receptor sequences come from a person aged 18-70 years in good health.

At least ten counts were recorded for this clone. The junction and the germline gene differ at one end; a read error may be behind it. The read stops 3 residues short of the end of the CDR3; the missing end is completed from the germline J gene. V is TRBV4-2 and J is TRBJ2-3, with unresolved D. CDR1 LGHNA and CDR2 YNFKEQ come from the germline V gene. The CDR3 sequence is 18 residues long. The DNA read from the CDR3 is TGCGCCAGCAGCCAAGGTCGCATTGCTAGTGGATACACAGATACG. Its translation: CASSQGRIASGYTDT. The whole CDR3 protein reads CASSQGRIASGYTDTQYF.

This clone was recorded many times. Coverage ceases 3 residues before the CDR3 finishes, and the germline J gene fills in the end. The J gene is TRBJ2-1, the V gene TRBV19; D gene unclear. CDR3 size: 17 residues. The V end lost 4 bases, the J end lost 0 bases, and 16 bases lay between the germline ends. The germline CDR1 and CDR2 sequences are LNHDA and SQIVND (reference sequence). CDR3 bases read: TGTGCCAGTAGTAGGTCGGCGGTCGATAGCTCCTACAATGAG. The encoded protein is CASSRSAVDSSYNE. The whole CDR3 is CASSRSAVDSSYNEQFF.

This clone was counted ten times or more. The CDR3 bases that were read are TGTGCCAGCAGCTTAGGCTTCAGGGAATATGATACG. Amino acid sequence: CASSLGFREYDT. In full, the CDR3 reads CASSLGFREYDTQYF. This rearrangement joins TRBV11-2 to TRBJ2-3; tentatively, D is TRBD1 (5 bases). The read finishes 3 residues shy of the CDR3 end, and the germline J gene is used to complete it. This CDR3 comprises 15 residues. CDR1 SGHAT and CDR2 FQNNGV come from the germline V gene. Trimming took off 1 base at V and 6 bases at J, with 14 bases between the two ends.

This clone appeared many times. The CDR3 extends 3 residues past the end of the read, so its final part is completed from the germline J gene. The V gene is TRBV19, the J gene TRBJ1-1, with TRBD1 as a possible D gene (6 bases). The germline CDR1 and CDR2 sequences are LNHDA and SQIVND (reference sequence). Trimming left V 8 bases short and J 1 base short, with 11 bases between. There are 13 residues in the CDR3. The DNA read from the CDR3 is TGTGCCAGTGCCCCAGGGGCGAACACTGAA. Translating gives CASAPGANTE. In full, the CDR3 reads CASAPGANTEAFF.

This clone was detected many times. The CDR3 extends 3 residues past the end of the read, so its final part is completed from the germline J gene. The chain recombines TRBV6-8 with TRBJ2-1, with 8 positions matching TRBD1. Trimming took 8 bases from V and 7 from J; bases not matched to a gene: 7. The CDR3 loop spans 13 amino acids. Looked up from germline, CDR1 is MNHGY and CDR2 is SAAAGT. CDR3 bases read: TGTGCCAGCGGTCAGACAGGGGAGAATGAG. It is translated as CASGQTGENE. Given in full, the CDR3 is CASGQTGENEQFF.

This clone has ten or more counts. The CDR3 end falls 3 residues outside the read, so it is completed with the germline J gene. This sequence joins TRBV6-2 or TRBV6-3 and TRBJ2-7; TRBD1 might be the D (5 bases). The CDR3 is 15 residues long. The V gene's germline CDR1 is MNHEY and CDR2 SVGEGT. V lost 2 bases and J lost 2, with 13 bases in between. Incomplete CDR3 DNA: TGTGCCAGCAGTTACCGGGCAGGGCCTACCTACGAG. It specifies CASSYRAGPTYE. The CDR3 as a whole reads CASSYRAGPTYEQYF.

The table lists this clone with many counts. The CDR3 end falls 3 residues outside the read, so it is completed with the germline J gene. The same CDR3 can be traced to other DNA sequences in this sample. The J gene is TRBJ1-5, the V gene TRBV7-3, with D tentatively TRBD1 (5 bases). Germline CDR1 is SGHTA and CDR2 is FQGTGA. V lost 8 bases to trimming and J lost 7 bases, with 15 bases between them. This CDR3 spans 13 amino acids. CDR3 region: CASLCGGRQPQHF. The DNA read from the CDR3 is TGTGCCAGCCTGTGCGGGGGTCGACAGCCC.

This clone showed up many times. Read coverage stops 3 residues before the CDR3 terminus; the germline J gene supplies the remainder. The genes are TRBV6-2 or TRBV6-3 and TRBJ2-7, with 7 bases identical to TRBD1. Germline V lookup: CDR1 MNHEY, CDR2 SVGEGT. After removal of 2 bases from V and 5 bases from J, the junction contained 6 bases not matched to a gene. CDR3 length equals 14 residues. This CDR3 is CASSYAGGSNEQYF. Incomplete CDR3 DNA: TGTGCCAGCAGTTACGCAGGGGGTAGCAACGAG.

This clone was recorded at least ten times. The CDR3 end lies 3 residues beyond the end of the read and is filled in from the germline J gene. The chain combines TRBV20-1 with TRBJ2-3; maybe TRBD1 (5 bases). Germline V gene data show CDR1 as DFQATT and CDR2 as SNEGSKA (reference sequence). CDR3 length: 12 amino acids. The V end was cut by 7 bases, the J end by 6 bases, with 14 bases between. Incomplete CDR3 DNA: TGCAGTGGGGGCGGACGTTGGGATACG. Translation gives CSGGGRWDT. The full CDR3 sequence reads CSGGGRWDTQYF.

This clone was seen repeatedly, ten times or more. Read data end 3 residues before the CDR3 end; the end is taken from the germline J gene. The chain combines TRBV7-2 with TRBJ2-7, with 8 bases fitting TRBD1. Germline V gene data show CDR1 as SGHTA and CDR2 as FQGNSA. The V segment lost 4 bases and the J segment 0 bases; nucleotides outside the gene matches: 5. CDR3 length: 15 amino acids. CDR3 protein: CASSSGGRSSYEQYF. CDR3 DNA, as far as it was read: TGTGCCAGCAGCTCAGGGGGCAGGAGCTCCTACGAG.

This clone was counted at least ten times. The read ends 3 residues shy of where the CDR3 ends; the end is completed using the germline J gene. This chain connects TRBV10-3 to TRBJ1-4; 12 bases agree with TRBD1. Per germline, CDR1 ENHRY and CDR2 SYGVKD. This CDR3 contains 14 residues. Trimming at V came to 6 bases and at J to 8 bases, leaving 4 bases not matched to a gene. The CDR3: CAIRGQGAGEKLFF. The sequenced CDR3 bases are TGTGCCATCAGGGGACAGGGGGCAGGAGAAAAA.

Many counts were recorded for this clone. The read ends 3 residues early relative to the CDR3; the germline J gene fills the gap. The chain carries TRBV5-5 and TRBJ1-2, with 7 bases that match TRBD1. Germline CDR1 reads SGHKS; CDR2 reads YYEKEE (reference sequence). CDR3 length: 15 amino acids. Trimming took 4 bases from V and 7 from J; bases not matched to a gene: 13. Here the CDR3 reads CASSPRDSQLGGYTF. CDR3 DNA (partial): TGTGCCAGCAGCCCCAGGGACAGTCAGTTGGGTGGC.

Of note for this clone: The read falls 3 residues short of the CDR3 end, and the missing part is taken from the germline J gene. The rearrangement uses TRBV25-1 and TRBJ2-7, with 7 bases fitting TRBD1. The CDR3 is made up of 14 amino acids. V was clipped by 3 bases and J by 6 bases; unmatched bases: 8. Germline-derived CDR1 and CDR2 are MGHDK and SYGVNS. CDR3: CASSDFQGVSEQYF. The covered CDR3 bases are TGTGCCAGCAGTGATTTTCAGGGGGTAAGCGAG.

This clone occurred many times. Read data end 3 residues before the CDR3 end; the end is taken from the germline J gene. The V call is TRBV20-1, the J call TRBJ2-5, with D possibly matching TRBD1 (6 bases). V was cut by 2 bases and J by 5 bases, with 15 bases left in between. Germline V gives CDR1 DFQATT, CDR2 SNEGSKA (reference sequence). The CDR3 has 14 amino acids. CDR3 DNA (partial): TGCAGTGCTAGAAAAGCAGGGGCGACGGAGACC. It specifies CSARKAGATET. The CDR3, in full, reads CSARKAGATETQYF.

This clone was seen at least ten times. The DNA ends 3 residues before the CDR3 does, and the rest of the CDR3 is filled in from the germline J gene. V and J are TRBV7-9 and TRBJ2-1, with D perhaps matching TRBD2 (6 bases). The CDR3 is made up of 15 amino acids. Trimming shortened V by 5 bases and J by 3 bases, and 14 bases separated the two germline ends. In germline, CDR1 is SEHNR, CDR2 FQNEAQ (reference sequence). CDR3 DNA (partial): TGTGCCAGCAGCCCGGAGGGTAGGGTCTACAATGAG. Its translation: CASSPEGRVYNE. The full-length CDR3 reads as CASSPEGRVYNEQFF.